Listed below are T cell receptor beta chains from one sample, sequenced in a study of cytomegalovirus exposure and HLA in healthy donors. Some clones are missing from TCRdb's copy, which holds only in-frame ones; the method was immunoSEQ multiplex PCR. This sample carries 150,000 to 180,000 clones, roughly 90% of them seen once, and the ten largest clones take 20% to 25%. The sequenced sample was PBMCs. The origin of the receptors is a man aged 18 to 29 in good health and CMV-seropositive. CDR3s include the opening cysteine and the closing phenylalanine or tryptophan. The D gene is left open where the match is weak. Part of the rows lack a size; the others show once, few, many or a class for expanded clones.

clone_size	j_call	d_call	v_call	cdr3_aa	cdr3_nt
-	TRBJ2-1	-	TRBV29-1	CSVSGTRDEQFF	TGCAGCGTTTCAGGGACTCGTGATGAGCAGTTCTTC
once	TRBJ2-7	TRBD2	TRBV11-2	CASSSPGLGGRNYEQYF	TGTGCCAGCAGCTCGCCGGGACTAGGCGGGCGAAATTACGAGCAGTACTTC
-	TRBJ1-1	TRBD1	TRBV18	CASSRPSGTGPRTEAFF	TGTGCCAGCTCACGACCCTCCGGGACAGGCCCGAGGACTGAAGCTTTCTTT
-	TRBJ2-5	TRBD1	TRBV27	CASSDRGQETQYF	TGTGCCAGCAGTGACAGGGGCCAAGAGACCCAGTACTTC
few	TRBJ2-1	-	TRBV19	CASSMNRDNEQFF	TGTGCCAGTAGTATGAACAGGGACAATGAGCAGTTCTTC
-	TRBJ2-7	TRBD2	TRBV9	CASSVGGSGDEQYF	TGTGCCAGCAGCGTAGGCGGGAGCGGGGACGAGCAGTACTTC
-	TRBJ1-2	-	TRBV9	CASSVEARTYGYTF	TGTGCCAGCAGCGTAGAAGCGAGAACTTATGGCTACACCTTC
-	TRBJ1-5	-	TRBV2	CASSGSHNQHF	TGTGCCAGCAGTGGAAGTCACAACCAGCATTTT
-	TRBJ1-3	-	TRBV9	CASSVDFSGNTIYF	TGTGCCAGCAGCGTAGACTTCTCTGGAAACACCATATATTTT
once	TRBJ1-5	-	TRBV18	CASSPKTGLDQPQHF	TGTGCCAGCTCACCAAAGACAGGATTGGATCAGCCCCAGCATTTT
-	TRBJ2-1	TRBD2	TRBV19	CASSIAIGGALRHNEQFF	TGTGCCAGTAGTATAGCTATCGGGGGGGCCCTCAGGCACAATGAGCAGTTCTTC
-	TRBJ1-2	-	TRBV6-1	CASSEVVGDGYTF	TGTGCCAGCAGTGAAGTGGTAGGGGATGGCTACACCTTC
-	TRBJ1-2	TRBD1	TRBV27	CASSLTRQGGGSYTF	TGTGCCAGCAGTTTAACCCGACAGGGCGGCGGGAGCTACACCTTC
-	TRBJ2-3	-	TRBV6-5	CASSYDGGNTDTQYF	TGTGCCAGCAGTTACGATGGCGGGAACACAGATACGCAGTATTTT
-	TRBJ2-3	-	TRBV18	CASSPSQRSTDTQYF	TGTGCCAGCTCACCCAGCCAGCGGAGCACAGATACGCAGTATTTT
-	TRBJ1-5	-	TRBV11-2	CASSLEGPPSNQPQHF	TGTGCCAGCAGCTTAGAGGGGCCGCCTAGCAATCAGCCCCAGCATTTT
-	TRBJ2-1	-	TRBV21-1	CASSNGPSGRPRGRPLGNEQFF	TGTGCCAGCAGCAATGGACCTTCGGGACGGCCCAGGGGAAGGCCCTTGGGCAATGAGCAGTTCTTC
-	TRBJ2-3	-	TRBV7-9	CASSLSRRDPDTQYF	TGTGCCAGCAGCTTGTCTCGGAGGGATCCAGATACGCAGTATTTT
-	TRBJ1-4	TRBD1	TRBV5-1	CASSYDPGQGSEKLFF	TGCGCCAGCAGCTACGATCCGGGACAGGGAAGTGAAAAACTGTTTTTT
-	TRBJ1-5	TRBD1	TRBV5-6	CASSSTGGAGSNQPQHF	TGTGCCAGCAGCTCGACAGGGGGCGCGGGAAGCAATCAGCCCCAGCATTTT
once	TRBJ1-1	-	TRBV14	CASSLPGQNTEAFF	TGTGCCAGCAGCCTTCCGGGACAGAACACTGAAGCTTTCTTT
-	TRBJ2-5	-	TRBV25-1	CASSEGVGEETQYF	TGTGCCAGCAGTGAAGGGGTAGGGGAAGAGACCCAGTACTTC
-	TRBJ1-3	-	TRBV7-9	CASSLAYRVSGNTIYF	TGTGCCAGCAGCTTAGCCTACAGGGTCTCTGGAAACACCATATATTTT
-	TRBJ2-7	-	TRBV4-1	CASSQVLGGDYEQYF	TGCGCCAGCAGCCAAGTACTCGGGGGAGACTACGAGCAGTACTTC
-	TRBJ2-7	TRBD2	TRBV6-1	CASSEAGLGLAGTTYEQYF	TGTGCCAGCAGTGAAGCGGGGCTGGGACTAGCGGGGACAACCTACGAGCAGTACTTC
-	TRBJ2-5	-	TRBV7-2	CASSLTRGSETQYF	TGTGCCAGCAGCTTAACCAGGGGCTCAGAGACCCAGTACTTC
-	TRBJ1-2	TRBD1	TRBV19	CASSSGQGARTYYGYTF	TGTGCCAGTAGTTCGGGACAGGGGGCTCGGACCTACTATGGCTACACCTTC
-	TRBJ2-3	-	TRBV18	CASSPSIGRDTQYF	TGTGCCAGCTCACCTTCTATAGGGAGGGATACGCAGTATTTT
-	TRBJ2-7	-	TRBV9	CASSVAGSTSYEQYF	TGTGCCAGCAGCGTCGCGGGGTCGACCTCCTACGAGCAGTACTTC
-	TRBJ2-2	TRBD1	TRBV7-6	CASSPLQGASTGELFF	TGTGCCAGCAGCCCTCTCCAGGGGGCGAGCACCGGGGAGCTGTTTTTT
-	TRBJ2-1	TRBD2	TRBV9	CASRILAGGPSSYNEQFF	TGTGCCAGCAGGATCCTAGCGGGAGGGCCGAGCTCCTACAATGAGCAGTTCTTC
-	TRBJ1-4	-	TRBV19	CATRDRPANEKLFF	TGTGCCACTCGTGACAGGCCGGCTAATGAAAAACTGTTTTTT
-	TRBJ1-1	TRBD1	TRBV27	CASSSPVGRGPTEAFF	TGTGCCAGCAGTTCCCCTGTGGGCAGGGGGCCGACTGAAGCTTTCTTT
-	TRBJ1-4	TRBD1	TRBV13	CASSFSGGASNEKLFF	TGTGCCAGCAGCTTTTCAGGGGGAGCTTCTAATGAAAAACTGTTTTTT
-	TRBJ2-5	TRBD1	TRBV11-2	CASSSSGTGRARPRETQYF	TGTGCCAGCAGTTCCTCCGGGACAGGGCGCGCCCGACCCAGAGAGACCCAGTACTTC
-	TRBJ2-7	TRBD1	TRBV29-1	CSVEETGAYEQYF	TGCAGCGTTGAAGAGACAGGGGCCTACGAGCAGTACTTC
-	TRBJ2-7	TRBD1	TRBV18	CASSPPMSGQGYEQYF	TGTGCCAGCTCACCACCGATGTCCGGACAGGGCTACGAGCAGTACTTC
few	TRBJ2-7	TRBD1	TRBV6-5	CASSYDGTGSYEQYF	TGTGCCAGCAGTTACGACGGGACAGGGTCCTACGAGCAGTACTTC
-	TRBJ2-7	TRBD2	TRBV27	CASQGGSYEQYF	TGTGCCAGCCAGGGCGGGAGCTACGAGCAGTACTTC
-	TRBJ2-7	-	TRBV29-1	CSVEVGPGRYEQYF	TGCAGCGTTGAAGTCGGGCCAGGGCGCTACGAGCAGTACTTC
few	TRBJ2-2	-	TRBV7-3	CASSFRGGELFF	TGTGCCAGCAGCTTCCGGGGCGGGGAGCTGTTTTTT